The present T cell receptor beta chain was sequenced within a study of cytomegalovirus exposure and HLA in healthy donors. Study-level results: One variant, a missense change in DCLRE1C, was linked in a later analysis to TCR beta V- and J-gene trimming. Specificity of three CMV-associated chains for CMV antigens was verified in vitro.

V gave up 4 bases and J gave up 4 bases; unmatched junction bases: 1. The CDR3 extends over 13 amino acids. Germline V CDR1 and CDR2: LNHDA, SQIVND (reference sequence). In the PCR, 60 Vbeta and 13 Jbeta primers were used. Produced via immunoSEQ multiplex PCR; TCRdb's table is partial and in-frame only. The data contain about 170,000 clones, roughly four fifths of them singletons. Turning to this clone: Its target is not known.

The sequencing input was PBMCs. The receptor was derived from a female donor in good health and CMV-seronegative. This sequence joins TRBV19 and TRBJ2-3; TRBD2 aligns across 8 bases. The CDR3 spells CASSNGGADTQYF. The CDR3 bases are TGTGCCAGTAGTAACGGGGGGGCAGATACGCAGTATTTT.